The rows below give T cell receptor beta chains drawn from one sample of a study of blood T cells in healthy people across ages. TCRdb ran MiXCR on the 5' RACE reads and lists one entry per CDR3 protein. The top ten clones hold about 30% of a sample with 650,000 to 900,000 distinct CDR3 sequences, 60% to 80% of them seen once. The sequencing input was blood. Receptor source: a man aged 25 to 40 in good health. The CDR3 runs from the conserved cysteine through the conserved F or W. A D gene is named only where the DNA matches it firmly. For some rows the clone size is stated as once, few or many, or as a class when expanded; others skip it.

TRBJ2-5	.	.	TRBV4-3	CASSQDRGFDEQYF	TGCGCCAGCAGCCAAGATAGGGGGTTTGATGAGCAGTACTTC
TRBJ2-5	few	.	TRBV7-2	CASSREVETQYF	TGTGCCAGCAGCAGAGAAGTAGAGACCCAGTACTTC
TRBJ2-3	.	.	TRBV21-1	CASRRPGKRTDTQYF	TGTGCCAGCAGGAGACCGGGAAAGAGGACAGATACGCAGTATTTT
TRBJ2-7	.	.	TRBV20-1	CSVLQGNYYEQYF	TGCAGTGTTCTGCAGGGCAACTACTACGAGCAGTACTTC
TRBJ1-5	.	.	TRBV27	CASRGNWNQPQHF	TGTGCCAGCAGGGGGAATTGGAATCAGCCCCAGCATTTT
TRBJ2-1	.	.	TRBV6-4	CASGDSTGGNEQFF	TGTGCCAGCGGTGACTCGACGGGGGGCAATGAACAGTTCTTC
TRBJ2-5	.	TRBD1	TRBV29-1	CSVADRGRRVETQYF	TGCAGCGTTGCCGACAGGGGGCGGCGTGTAGAGACCCAGTACTTC
TRBJ2-3	few	.	TRBV7-3	CASSPRGVPDTQYF	TGTGCCAGCAGCCCCAGGGGGGTCCCAGATACGCAGTATTTT
TRBJ2-1	few	.	TRBV4-2	CASSVGRKDEQFF	TGTGCCAGCAGCGTCGGACGTAAGGATGAGCAGTTCTTC
TRBJ2-7	few	TRBD2	TRBV7-2	CASSLPLTSGPSDPYEQYF	TGTGCCAGCAGCTTACCCCTGACTAGCGGGCCCTCAGACCCCTACGAGCAGTACTTC
TRBJ2-1	.	TRBD2	TRBV9	CASSVGGGGNTGEQFF	TGTGCCAGCAGCGTAGGCGGCGGGGGAAACACCGGGGAGCAGTTCTTC
TRBJ1-1	.	TRBD1	TRBV7-7	CASSLTGGWVRNTEAFF	TGTGCTAGCAGCTTAACAGGGGGCTGGGTACGTAACACTGAAGCTTTCTTT
TRBJ2-1	.	TRBD1	TRBV5-1	CASSLSGGQGFRPRENEQFF	TGCGCCAGCAGCTTGTCTGGAGGACAGGGGTTTCGTCCTCGGGAGAATGAGCAGTTCTTC
TRBJ2-2	.	.	TRBV28	CASSLPGRWGSNTGELFF	TGTGCCAGCAGTTTACCGGGACGGTGGGGGTCGAACACCGGGGAGCTGTTTTTT
TRBJ2-4	.	.	TRBV6-1	CASSEAIGFGDIQYF	TGTGCCAGCAGTGAAGCTATTGGGTTCGGGGACATTCAGTACTTC
TRBJ1-2	.	TRBD1	TRBV7-2	CASSVLQGFDGYTF	TGTGCCAGCAGCGTATTACAGGGGTTTGATGGCTACACCTTC
TRBJ2-1	few	.	TRBV6-5	CASGTWSKGYNEQFF	TGTGCCAGCGGGACGTGGAGCAAGGGCTACAATGAGCAGTTCTTC
TRBJ1-1	.	.	TRBV21-1	CATRRTGDTEAFF	TGTGCCACTCGAAGGACCGGCGACACTGAAGCTTTCTTT
TRBJ2-4	.	.	TRBV6-1	CASSPGAGMRDIQYF	TGTGCCAGCAGTCCCGGGGCCGGGATGCGGGACATTCAGTACTTC
TRBJ1-1	.	TRBD1	TRBV7-2	CASRPTGGTEAFF	TGTGCCAGCAGGCCTACAGGGGGCACTGAAGCTTTCTTT
TRBJ2-5	.	.	TRBV12-3/TRBV12-4	CASGGRRDNQYF	TGTGCCAGCGGGGGCCGGAGGGACAACCAGTACTTC
TRBJ2-5	many	.	TRBV20-1	CSARGRDRQETQYF	TGCAGTGCTAGAGGGCGGGACAGACAAGAGACCCAGTACTTC
TRBJ2-7	.	TRBD1	TRBV4-3	CASSLGQGYGDEQYF	TGCGCCAGCAGCCTTGGACAGGGGTACGGCGACGAGCAGTACTTC
TRBJ2-1	few	.	TRBV7-9	CASPCSRVAYNEQFF	TGTGCCAGCCCCTGCTCCAGGGTGGCCTACAATGAGCAGTTCTTC
TRBJ1-1	.	.	TRBV6-1	CATSENPMNTEAFF	TGTGCCACATCAGAAAACCCTATGAACACTGAAGCTTTCTTT
TRBJ2-7	.	.	TRBV7-9	CASNISPGTRGYEQYF	TGTGCCAGCAACATCTCTCCGGGAACAAGGGGGTACGAGCAGTACTTC
TRBJ1-5	.	.	TRBV7-2	CASSFGDQLQHF	TGTGCCAGCAGCTTTGGGGATCAGCTCCAGCATTTT
TRBJ2-1	.	.	TRBV7-2	CASSLEQGQYNEQFF	TGTGCCAGCAGCTTAGAACAGGGCCAGTACAATGAGCAGTTCTTC
TRBJ2-1	.	.	TRBV12-3/TRBV12-4	CASSPGRYGEQFF	TGTGCCAGCAGCCCGGGGCGGTACGGTGAGCAGTTCTTC
TRBJ2-5	.	.	TRBV29-1	CSVEWSGRGQTQYF	TGCAGCGTTGAATGGTCGGGCAGGGGTCAGACCCAGTACTTC
TRBJ1-6	.	TRBD1	TRBV4-3	CASSQETGAYNSPLHF	TGCGCCAGCAGCCAAGAAACAGGGGCCTATAATTCACCCCTCCACTTT